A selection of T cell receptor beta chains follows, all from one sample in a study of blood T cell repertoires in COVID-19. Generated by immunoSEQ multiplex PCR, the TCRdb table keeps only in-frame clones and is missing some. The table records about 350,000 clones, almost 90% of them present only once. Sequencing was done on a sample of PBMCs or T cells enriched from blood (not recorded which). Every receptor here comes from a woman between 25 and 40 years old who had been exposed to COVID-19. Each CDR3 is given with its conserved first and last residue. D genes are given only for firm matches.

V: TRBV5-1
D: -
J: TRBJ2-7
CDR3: CASSKLVGGKGYEQYF

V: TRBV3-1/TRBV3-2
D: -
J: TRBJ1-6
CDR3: CASSQVKQTYNSPLHF

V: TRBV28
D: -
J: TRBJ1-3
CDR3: CASMKGQGDTIYF

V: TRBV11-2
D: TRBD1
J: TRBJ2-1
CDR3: CASSTQGDNEQFF

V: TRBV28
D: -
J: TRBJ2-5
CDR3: CASSSPRIQETQYF

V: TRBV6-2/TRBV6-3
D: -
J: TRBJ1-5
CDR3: CASSPHTQYSNQPQHF

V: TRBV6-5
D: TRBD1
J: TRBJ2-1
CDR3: CASSYTGTGVHNEQFF

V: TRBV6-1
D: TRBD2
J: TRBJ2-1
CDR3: CASSESGREWHNEQFF

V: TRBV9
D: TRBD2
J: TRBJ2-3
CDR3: CASSDALAGQSFTDTQYF

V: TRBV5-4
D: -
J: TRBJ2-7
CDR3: CASSLLAAGTYEQYF

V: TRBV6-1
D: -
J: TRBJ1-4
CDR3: CASSDYFATNEKLFF

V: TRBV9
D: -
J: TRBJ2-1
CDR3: CASSVGLFNEQFF

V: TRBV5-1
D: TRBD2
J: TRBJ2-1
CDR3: CASSLGGLDRYNEQFF

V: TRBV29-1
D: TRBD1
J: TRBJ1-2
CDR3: CSVYGTTGIANYGYTF

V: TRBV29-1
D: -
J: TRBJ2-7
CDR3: CSAQPGLNYEQYF

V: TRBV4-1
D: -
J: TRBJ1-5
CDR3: CASSPESREGQPQHF

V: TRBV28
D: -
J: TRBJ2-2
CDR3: CASRTQVSRELFF

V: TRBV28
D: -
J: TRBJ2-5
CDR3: CASSPGETQYF

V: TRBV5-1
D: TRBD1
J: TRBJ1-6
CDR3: CASSPTQAGDSSPLHF

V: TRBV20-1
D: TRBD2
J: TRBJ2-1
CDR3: CSASRREVYFEQFF

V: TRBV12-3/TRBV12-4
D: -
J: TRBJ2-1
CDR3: CASRQGIEQFF

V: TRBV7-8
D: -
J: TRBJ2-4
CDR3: CASSPTGTPLNIQYF

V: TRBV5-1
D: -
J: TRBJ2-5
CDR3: CASSLGQRQETQYF

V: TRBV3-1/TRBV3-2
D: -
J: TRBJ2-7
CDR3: CASSQDRVSREQYF

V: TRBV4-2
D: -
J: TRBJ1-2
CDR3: CASSQASAQVAHGYTF

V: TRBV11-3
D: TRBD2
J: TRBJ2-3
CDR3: CASSLVGWLTSGSTDTQYF

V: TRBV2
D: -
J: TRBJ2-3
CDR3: CASSEGLVGDTQYF

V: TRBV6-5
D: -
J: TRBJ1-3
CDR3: CATREGSGNTIYF

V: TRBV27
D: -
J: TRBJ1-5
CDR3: CAVPGQPQHF

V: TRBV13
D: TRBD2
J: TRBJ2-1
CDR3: CASSPPPGLGGDEQFF

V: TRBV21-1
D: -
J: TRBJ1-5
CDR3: CASSKERQVPNQPQHF

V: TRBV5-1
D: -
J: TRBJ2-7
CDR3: CASSLSAGRSYEQYF

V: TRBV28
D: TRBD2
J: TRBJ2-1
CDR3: CASSPTSGSYNEQFF

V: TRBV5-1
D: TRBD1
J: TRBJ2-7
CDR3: CASSRTGDGTYEQYF

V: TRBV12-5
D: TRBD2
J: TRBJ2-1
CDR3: CASGLVAGGGRNEQFF

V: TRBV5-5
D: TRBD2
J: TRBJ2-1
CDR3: CASSLQLAGGHEQFF

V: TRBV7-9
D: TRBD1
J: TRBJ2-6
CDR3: CASRPGTGLSGANVLTF

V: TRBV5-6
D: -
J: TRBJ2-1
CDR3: CASSSPYRSSYNEQFF

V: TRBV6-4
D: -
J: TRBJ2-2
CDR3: CASSEGALVNTGELFF

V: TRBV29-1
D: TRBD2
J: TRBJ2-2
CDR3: CSVWASGVNTGELFF

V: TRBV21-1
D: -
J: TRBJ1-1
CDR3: CASSKAPRTAKNTEAFF

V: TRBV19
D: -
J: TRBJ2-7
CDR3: CASSIGQTSYEQYF

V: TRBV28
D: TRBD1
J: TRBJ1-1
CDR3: CASSLSTGVGTEAFF

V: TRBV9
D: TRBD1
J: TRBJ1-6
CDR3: CASSVEGTGFSPLHF

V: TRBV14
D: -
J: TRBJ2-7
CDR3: CASSQDRGGASYEQYF

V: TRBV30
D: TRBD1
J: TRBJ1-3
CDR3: CAWSLITGAWNTIYF